Each of the 22 T cell receptor beta chains below was sequenced from the same sample in a study of post-analysis software for immune sequencing data. Unique-molecular-identifier-tagged TCR beta cDNA libraries were used. Via MiXCR, TCRdb re-called the PCR reads, giving one row per CDR3 protein. The table has about 430,000 distinct CDR3 sequences, about 39% seen once. Study-level findings and limits: Among four to six TRBV segments more frequent in patients than controls were TRBV5-6, TRBV5-1 and TRBV20-1.

No antigen has been identified for these receptors. Specimen: blood. The origin of the receptors is a girl aged 2 to 10 with multiple sclerosis.

This clonotype was detected a few times. V is TRBV19 and J is TRBJ2-7; D is unresolved. Germline V gene sequence: CDR1 LNHDA, CDR2 SQIVND (reference sequence). V dropped 6 bases and J dropped 0 bases, with 12 bases sitting between them. The CDR3 extends over 14 amino acids. This CDR3 is CASSYRSSSYEQYF. The CDR3 bases are TGTGCCAGTAGCTACAGATCCAGCTCCTACGAGCAGTACTTC.

V gene TRBV28 combines with J gene TRBJ2-3, with a weak D call TRBD1 (5 bases). Germline loops: CDR1 MDHEN, CDR2 SYDVKM. The CDR3 covers 16 residues. The germline V and J ends were trimmed by 4 bases and 4 bases, with 18 bases remaining between them. The chain's CDR3 is CASSWIKGSWSDTQYF. The CDR3 DNA reads TGTGCCAGCAGTTGGATAAAGGGGTCGTGGTCAGATACGCAGTATTTT.

This CDR3 is CASTSLLAGDNEQFF. CDR3 nucleotides: TGTGCCAGCACCTCCCTCCTAGCGGGAGACAATGAGCAGTTCTTC. The chain joins TRBV12-3 or TRBV12-4 to TRBJ2-1; 10 bases align to TRBD2. This CDR3 region has 15 residues. Trimming at V came to 7 bases and at J to 5 bases, leaving 8 bases not matched to a gene.

The chain is built from TRBV11-1 and TRBJ2-5; D might be TRBD1 or TRBD2, each matching 5 bases. Germline values: CDR1 SGHAT, CDR2 FQDESV (reference sequence). Between the trimmed V and J ends, which lost 3 bases and 5 bases, there was a span of 16 bases. The CDR3 has 15 amino acids. CDR3 protein: CASSFEQGVRETQYF. The DNA of the CDR3 is TGTGCCAGCAGCTTTGAGCAGGGAGTGAGGGAGACCCAGTACTTC.

The chain recombines TRBV15 with TRBJ2-3; perhaps TRBD2 as D (6 bases). CDR1 is LNHNV, CDR2 YYDKDF, per germline (reference sequence). V was cut by 3 bases and J by 6 bases, with 22 bases left in between. CDR3 size: 17 residues. This CDR3 reads CATSSRGAGYPIDTQYF. For the CDR3, the DNA is TGTGCCACCAGCAGCCGGGGCGCGGGATACCCCATCGATACGCAGTATTTT.

The table lists this clonotype with a few counts. The chain combines TRBV6-1 with TRBJ1-5; D might be TRBD1 (5 bases). The CDR3 is made up of 16 amino acids. Trimming removed 4 bases from V and 0 bases from J, with 13 bases in between. CDR1 and CDR2 from the germline V gene are MNHNS and SASEGT. In DNA form, the CDR3 reads TGTGCCAGCAGTGTCGCAGGGCCATATAGCAATCAGCCCCAGCATTTT. Its protein product is CASSVAGPYSNQPQHF.

This chain joins TRBV6-2 or TRBV6-3 and TRBJ2-7, with D maybe TRBD2 (6 bases). Trimming shortened V by 5 bases and J by 0 bases, and 11 bases separated the two germline ends. CDR3 length: 14 amino acids. CDR1 and CDR2 (germline): MNHEY, SVGEGT. As DNA, the CDR3 is TGTGCCAGCAGTCCGACTAGGAGCTCCTACGAGCAGTACTTC. It specifies CASSPTRSSYEQYF.

This clonotype came up a few times. V gene TRBV3-1 combines with J gene TRBJ2-1, with D hard to call. V lost 0 bases and J 3 bases, leaving 15 bases between the germline ends. This CDR3 has 17 residues. CDR1 is LGHDT and CDR2 is YNNKEL in the germline V gene (reference sequence). The CDR3 bases are TGTGCCAGCAGCCAAGATCTAACGAGATTAAACTACAATGAGCAGTTCTTC. This translates into CASSQDLTRLNYNEQFF.

This clonotype was observed once. A much larger clone lies a single base off, so this may be a read error. This CDR3 is CTSSTYNEQFF. The CDR3 nucleotides read TGTACCAGCAGCACCTACAATGAGCAGTTCTTC. The chain uses TRBV5-6 and TRBJ2-1; D ambiguous. Germline V CDR1 and CDR2: SGHDT, YYEEEE. The CDR3 is 11 residues long.

This clonotype was counted many times. DNA for the CDR3: TGCGCCAGCAGCTTGGCGGCGGGAGGGTACAATGAGCAGTTCTTC. Amino acids: CASSLAAGGYNEQFF. The rearrangement uses TRBV5-1 and TRBJ2-1; 9 bases agree with TRBD2. This CDR3 is built from 15 residues. In germline, CDR1 is SGHRS, CDR2 YFSETQ. Trimming took 0 bases from V and 4 from J; bases not matched to a gene: 2.

This clonotype occurred a few times. The chain employs TRBV20-1 and TRBJ2-5; 7 bases are a match to TRBD2. The CDR3 contains 17 residues. With V trimmed by 1 base and J by 5 bases, 16 bases remained unmatched. The germline CDR1 and CDR2 sequences are DFQATT and SNEGSKA (reference sequence). The CDR3 region is CSARAQSGAGRGETQYF. CDR3 in DNA: TGCAGTGCTAGAGCCCAATCTGGGGCGGGGCGGGGGGAGACCCAGTACTTC.

The chain carries TRBV5-1 and TRBJ2-1, with 13 bases lining up with TRBD2. CDR3 size: 15 residues. J lost 8 bases, V lost 2 bases, and 4 bases had no gene match. Germline V gene data show CDR1 as SGHRS and CDR2 as YFSETQ. DNA of the CDR3: TGCGCCAGCAGCTTACTAGCGGGAGGGCTCCATGAGCAGTTCTTC. As protein: CASSLLAGGLHEQFF.

V is TRBV10-3 and J is TRBJ2-1; 8 nucleotides agree with TRBD2. The CDR3 has 14 residues. Germline-derived CDR1 and CDR2 are ENHRY and SYGVKD. J lost 6 bases, V lost 5 bases, and 6 bases had no gene match. The CDR3 reads CAISYSGDRNEQFF. CDR3 in DNA: TGTGCCATCAGTTATAGCGGGGATCGCAATGAGCAGTTCTTC.

The chain uses TRBV9 and TRBJ2-7, with 8 nucleotides matching TRBD1. The trim removed 2 bases at V and 5 bases at J, leaving 6 bases unmatched. CDR3 length: 14 residues. Germline V gives CDR1 SGDLS, CDR2 YYNGEE. The CDR3 DNA reads TGTGCCAGCAGCGTTGAACAGGGGGTCCACGAGCAGTACTTC. As protein: CASSVEQGVHEQYF.

The chain has TRBV20-1 and TRBJ2-7, with 8 bases identical to TRBD2. Germline V gives CDR1 DFQATT, CDR2 SNEGSKA (reference sequence). Trimming at V came to 5 bases and at J to 0 bases, leaving 12 bases not matched to a gene. This CDR3 spans 16 amino acids. The DNA of the CDR3 is TGCAGTGCTTGCCCCCGTGGTAGCGGGATCTCCTACGAGCAGTACTTC. It yields the protein CSACPRGSGISYEQYF.

This clonotype was observed a handful of times. J is TRBJ2-5 and V is TRBV6-5; 13 bases are a match to TRBD2. The length of the CDR3 is 17 residues. Germline assignment: CDR1 MNHEY and CDR2 SVGAGI. V was pared by 0 bases and J by 3 bases, with 4 bases of the junction left unmatched. As DNA, the CDR3 is TGTGCCAGCAGTTACTCAGCGGGACTAGCGGGAAAAGAGACCCAGTACTTC. It translates to CASSYSAGLAGKETQYF.

The chain recombines TRBV29-1 with TRBJ2-1, with D possibly matching TRBD1 (6 bases). The V end was cut by 2 bases, the J end by 6 bases, with 14 bases between. This CDR3 contains 14 residues. Germline loops: CDR1 SQVTM, CDR2 ANQGSEA. The CDR3 DNA is TGCAGCGTTGAAAGGGACATCGGCGTCAATGAGCAGTTCTTC. It is translated as CSVERDIGVNEQFF.

This clonotype was recorded many times. The J gene is TRBJ2-5, the V gene TRBV29-1; 9 bases agree with TRBD2. V lost 0 bases and J lost 2; bases outside the gene matches: 7. The CDR3 length is 16 residues. Germline CDR1 and CDR2: SQVTM and ANQGSEA. CDR3 DNA sequence: TGCAGCGTTGAAGATCGGGCTAGCGGGACACAAGAGACCCAGTACTTC. Amino acid sequence: CSVEDRASGTQETQYF.

The chain carries TRBV12-3 or TRBV12-4 and TRBJ1-2; D possibly corresponds to TRBD1 (6 bases). V lost 5 bases to trimming and J lost 7 bases, with 20 bases between them. CDR3 size: 15 residues. The CDR3, as DNA: TGTGCCAGCAGTCCCGGGACAACTGGGGCTACTGGCTACACCTTC. Amino acid sequence: CASSPGTTGATGYTF.

The genes are TRBV6-5 and TRBJ2-7; 12 bases are a match to TRBD2. Germline V lookup: CDR1 MNHEY, CDR2 SVGAGI. The V segment lost 7 bases and the J segment 7 bases; nucleotides outside the gene matches: 11. CDR3 length equals 15 residues. CDR3 bases: TGTGCCAGCACCAGGACTAGCGGGGATCTTCGGGAGCAGTACTTC. Amino acid sequence: CASTRTSGDLREQYF.

This chain joins TRBV20-1 and TRBJ1-5, with D unclear. Trimming stripped 5 bases from V and 4 bases from J, with 9 bases between. CDR3 size: 12 residues. Per germline, CDR1 DFQATT and CDR2 SNEGSKA (reference sequence). This CDR3 is CSASIENQPQHF. As DNA, the CDR3 is TGCAGTGCTTCTATAGAAAATCAGCCCCAGCATTTT.

The CDR3: CASSPAGRGYIQYF. The CDR3, as DNA: TGTGCCAGCTCACCAGCCGGCAGGGGGTACATTCAGTACTTC. The chain has TRBV18 and TRBJ2-4, with 7 bases aligning to TRBD1. Unmatched junction bases numbered 6, after V lost 2 bases and J lost 8 bases. This CDR3 region has 14 residues. Germline loops: CDR1 KGHSH, CDR2 LQKENI.